Below are 5 T cell receptor beta chains sequenced from a single sample in a study of shared clonotypes between healthy human individuals. TCRdb's copy holds only in-frame clones and misses some; the assay was immunoSEQ multiplex PCR. This table has some 1.5 million clones, roughly 97% appearing once. The specimen was naive CD4+ T cells sorted from blood. Subset given: CD45RA+ positively selected. The receptor source for this set is a man aged 25-45 years in good health.

The chain uses TRBV7-2 and TRBJ2-2; unclear D gene. This CDR3 comprises 13 residues. Between the trimmed V and J ends, which lost 1 base and 6 bases, there was a span of 6 bases. Germline loops: CDR1 SGHTA, CDR2 FQGNSA. CDR3: CASSLVGSGELFF. CDR3 nucleotides: TGTGCCAGCAGCTTAGTTGGTTCCGGGGAGCTGTTTTTT.

J is TRBJ2-7 and V is TRBV11-2, with D perhaps TRBD1 or TRBD2 (5 bases each). This CDR3 is 17 amino acids long. Deletions cut 0 bases from V and 2 bases from J, with 17 bases between. Germline V lookup: CDR1 SGHAT, CDR2 FQNNGV. The CDR3 loop is CASSLDPGRTKTYEQYF. DNA of the CDR3: TGTGCCAGCAGCTTAGATCCGGGACGTACGAAGACCTACGAGCAGTACTTC.

The chain uses TRBV28 and TRBJ2-7; 10 nucleotides agree with TRBD2. The CDR3 is 17 residues long. After removal of 6 bases from V and 4 bases from J, the junction contained 15 bases not matched to a gene. Germline V CDR1 and CDR2: MDHEN, SYDVKM. The CDR3 loop reads CASRTDPPAGGRYEQYF. In nucleotides, the CDR3 is TGTGCCAGCAGAACCGATCCACCAGCGGGAGGGAGATACGAGCAGTACTTC.

V is TRBV5-1 and J is TRBJ2-3, with a weak D call TRBD1 (6 bases). The V end was cut by 2 bases, the J end by 5 bases, with 15 bases between. The germline V gene encodes CDR1 SGHRS and CDR2 YFSETQ. This CDR3 contains 15 residues. CDR3 bases: TGCGCCAGCAGCTTAGGCAGGGGCGCCTTAGATACGCAGTATTTT. Translation: CASSLGRGALDTQYF.

This chain connects TRBV2 to TRBJ2-3; TRBD2 aligns across 15 bases. Germline V gene data show CDR1 as SNHLY and CDR2 as FYNNEI. V lost 5 bases to trimming and J lost 4 bases; unmatched junction nucleotides: 4. The CDR3 has 16 amino acids. In DNA, the CDR3 is TGTGCCAGCAGTAGGGGACTAGCGGGAGGCGCAGATACGCAGTATTTT. The encoded protein is CASSRGLAGGADTQYF.